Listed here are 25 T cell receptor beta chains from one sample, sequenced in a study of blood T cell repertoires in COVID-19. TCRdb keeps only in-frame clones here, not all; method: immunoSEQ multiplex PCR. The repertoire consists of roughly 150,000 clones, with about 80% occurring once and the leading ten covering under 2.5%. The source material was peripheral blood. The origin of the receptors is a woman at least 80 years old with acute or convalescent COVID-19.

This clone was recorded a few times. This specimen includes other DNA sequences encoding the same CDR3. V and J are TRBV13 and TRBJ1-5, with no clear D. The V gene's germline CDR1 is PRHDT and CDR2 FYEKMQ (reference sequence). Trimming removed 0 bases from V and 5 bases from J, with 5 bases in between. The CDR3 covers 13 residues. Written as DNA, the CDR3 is TGTGCCAGCAGCTTAGGCCGGGATCAGCCCCAGCATTTT. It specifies CASSLGRDQPQHF. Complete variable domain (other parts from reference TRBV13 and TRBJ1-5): AAGVIQSPRHLIKEKRETATLKCYPIPRHDTVYWYQQGPGQDPQFLISFYEKMQSDKGSIPDRFSAQQFSDYHSELNMSSLELGDSALYFCASSLGRDQPQHFGDGTRLSIL.

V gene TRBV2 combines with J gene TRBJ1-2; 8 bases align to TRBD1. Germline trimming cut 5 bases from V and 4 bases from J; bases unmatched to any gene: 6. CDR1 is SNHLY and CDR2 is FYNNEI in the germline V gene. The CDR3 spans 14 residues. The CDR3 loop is CASSRTGTGYGYTF. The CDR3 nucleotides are TGTGCCAGCAGTAGGACAGGGACGGGCTATGGCTACACCTTC. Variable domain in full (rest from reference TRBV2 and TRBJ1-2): EPEVTQTPSHQVTQMGQEVILRCVPISNHLYFYWYRQILGQKVEFLVSFYNNEISEKSEIFDDQFSVERPDGSNFTLKIRSTKLEDSAMYFCASSRTGTGYGYTFGSGTRLTVV.

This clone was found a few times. Here the CDR3 DNA reads TGCGCCAGCAGCCCCAGGGGAGACATTCAGTACTTC. Amino acids: CASSPRGDIQYF. The rearrangement uses TRBV5-1 and TRBJ2-4, with D tentatively TRBD1 (6 bases). The CDR3 totals 12 residues. CDR1 SGHRS and CDR2 YFSETQ come from the germline V gene. The ends were cut back, 4 bases at V and 8 bases at J, with 10 bases in the middle.

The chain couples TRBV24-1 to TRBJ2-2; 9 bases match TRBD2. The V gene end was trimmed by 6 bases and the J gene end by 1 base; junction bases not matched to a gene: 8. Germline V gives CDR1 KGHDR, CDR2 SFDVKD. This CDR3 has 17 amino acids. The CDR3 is CATSSGTSRENTGELFF. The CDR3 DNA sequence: TGTGCCACCAGTTCTGGGACTAGCCGGGAGAACACCGGGGAGCTGTTTTTT.

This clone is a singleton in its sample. CDR3 DNA sequence: TGTGCCAGTAGTGAGGACAGGGTCTCCTACGAGCAGTACTTC. This encodes CASSEDRVSYEQYF. The chain carries TRBV19 and TRBJ2-7; 8 bases agree with TRBD1. CDR1 and CDR2 (germline): LNHDA, SQIVND (reference sequence). The CDR3 runs to 14 residues. V lost 5 bases to trimming and J lost 0 bases; unmatched junction nucleotides: 3.

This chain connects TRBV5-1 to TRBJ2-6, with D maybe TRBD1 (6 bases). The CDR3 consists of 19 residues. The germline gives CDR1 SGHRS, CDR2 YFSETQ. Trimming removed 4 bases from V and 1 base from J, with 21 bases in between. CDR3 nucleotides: TGCGCCAGCAGCGCGGATGGGACACGGTTTCTTTCTGGGGCCAACGTCCTGACTTTC. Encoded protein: CASSADGTRFLSGANVLTF.

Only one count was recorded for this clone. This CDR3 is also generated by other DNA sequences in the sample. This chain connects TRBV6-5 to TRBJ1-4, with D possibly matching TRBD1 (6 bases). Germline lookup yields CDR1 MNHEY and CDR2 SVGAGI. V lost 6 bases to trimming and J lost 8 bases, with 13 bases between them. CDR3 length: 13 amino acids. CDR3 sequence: CASSTGRGEKLFF. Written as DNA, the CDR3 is TGTGCCAGCAGCACAGGGCGTGGGGAAAAACTGTTTTTT.

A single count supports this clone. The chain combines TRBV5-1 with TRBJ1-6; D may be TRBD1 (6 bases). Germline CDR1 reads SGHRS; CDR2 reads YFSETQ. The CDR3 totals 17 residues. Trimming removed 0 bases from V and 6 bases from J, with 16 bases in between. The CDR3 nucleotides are TGCGCCAGCAGCTTGGGAGAGTGGGACACGCCTAATTCACCCCTCCACTTT. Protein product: CASSLGEWDTPNSPLHF.

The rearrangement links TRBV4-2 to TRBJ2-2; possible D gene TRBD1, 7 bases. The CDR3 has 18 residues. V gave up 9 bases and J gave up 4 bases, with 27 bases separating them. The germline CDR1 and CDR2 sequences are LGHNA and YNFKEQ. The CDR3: CASEHGGLQGIGTGELFF. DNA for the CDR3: TGTGCCAGTGAACACGGGGGCCTACAGGGGATCGGCACCGGGGAGCTGTTTTTT.

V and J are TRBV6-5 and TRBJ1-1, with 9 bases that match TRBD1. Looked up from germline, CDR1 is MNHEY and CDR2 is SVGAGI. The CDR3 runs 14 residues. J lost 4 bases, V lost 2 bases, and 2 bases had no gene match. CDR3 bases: TGTGCCAGCAGTTACGAGGGACAGGGCACTGAAGCTTTCTTT. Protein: CASSYEGQGTEAFF.

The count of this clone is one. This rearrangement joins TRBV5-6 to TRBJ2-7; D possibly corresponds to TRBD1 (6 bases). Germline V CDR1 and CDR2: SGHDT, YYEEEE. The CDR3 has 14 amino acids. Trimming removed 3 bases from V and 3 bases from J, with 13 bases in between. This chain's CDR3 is CASSWGHGSYEQYF. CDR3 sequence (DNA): TGTGCCAGCAGCTGGGGACATGGGAGCTACGAGCAGTACTTC.

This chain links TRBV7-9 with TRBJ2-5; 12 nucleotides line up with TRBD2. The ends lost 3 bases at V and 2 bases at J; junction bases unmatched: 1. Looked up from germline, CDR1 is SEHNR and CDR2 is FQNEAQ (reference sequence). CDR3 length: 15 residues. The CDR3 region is CASSFGLAGQETQYF. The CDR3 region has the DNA TGTGCCAGCAGCTTCGGACTAGCGGGGCAAGAGACCCAGTACTTC. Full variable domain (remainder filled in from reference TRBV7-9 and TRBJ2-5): DTGVSQNPRHKITKRGQNVTFRCDPISEHNRLYWYRQTLGQGPEFLTYFQNEAQLEKSRLLSDRFSAERPKGSFSTLEIQRTEQGDSAMYLCASSFGLAGQETQYFGPGTRLLVL.

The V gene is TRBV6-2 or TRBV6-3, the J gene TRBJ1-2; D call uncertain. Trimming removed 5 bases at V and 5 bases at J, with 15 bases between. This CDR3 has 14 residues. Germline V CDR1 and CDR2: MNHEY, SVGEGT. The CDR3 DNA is TGTGCCAGCAGTCGGTCCGGGTCTACTTATGGCTACACCTTC. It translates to CASSRSGSTYGYTF.

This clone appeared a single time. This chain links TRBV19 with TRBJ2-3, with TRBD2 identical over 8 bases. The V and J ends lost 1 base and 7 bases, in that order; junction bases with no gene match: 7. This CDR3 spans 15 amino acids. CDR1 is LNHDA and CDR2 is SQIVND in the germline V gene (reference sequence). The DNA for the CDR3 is TGTGCCAGTAGTATAGGGGGGACTAGGGGAAATACGCAGTATTTT. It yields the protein CASSIGGTRGNTQYF.

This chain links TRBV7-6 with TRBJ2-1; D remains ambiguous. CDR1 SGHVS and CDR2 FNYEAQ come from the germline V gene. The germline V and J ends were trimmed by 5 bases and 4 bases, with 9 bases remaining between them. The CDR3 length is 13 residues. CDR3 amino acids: CASSPSRYNEQFF. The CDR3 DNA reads TGTGCCAGCAGCCCCTCACGGTACAATGAGCAGTTCTTC.

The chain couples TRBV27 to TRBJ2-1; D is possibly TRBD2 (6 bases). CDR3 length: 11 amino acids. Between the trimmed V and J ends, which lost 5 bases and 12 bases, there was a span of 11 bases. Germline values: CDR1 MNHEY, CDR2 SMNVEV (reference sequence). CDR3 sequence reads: CASSRGMAQFF. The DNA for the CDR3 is TGTGCCAGCAGTCGGGGGATGGCGCAGTTCTTC.

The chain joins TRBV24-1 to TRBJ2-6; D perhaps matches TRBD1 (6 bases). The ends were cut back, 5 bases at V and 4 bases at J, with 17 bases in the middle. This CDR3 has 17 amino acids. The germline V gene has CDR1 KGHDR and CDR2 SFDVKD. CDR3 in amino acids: CATSGLPTGPGANVLTF. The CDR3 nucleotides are TGTGCCACCAGTGGTCTACCCACAGGGCCGGGGGCCAACGTCCTGACTTTC.

The DNA for the CDR3 is TGCGCCAGCAGCCAAGAGCCCCAGACAGGGGGTCTTGAAAAACTGTTTTTT. Translating it yields CASSQEPQTGGLEKLFF. V is TRBV4-3 and J is TRBJ1-4; 9 nucleotides align to TRBD1. Germline CDR1 and CDR2: LGHNA and YSLEER. The CDR3 extends over 17 amino acids. The V gene end was trimmed by 0 bases and the J gene end by 7 bases; junction bases not matched to a gene: 9.

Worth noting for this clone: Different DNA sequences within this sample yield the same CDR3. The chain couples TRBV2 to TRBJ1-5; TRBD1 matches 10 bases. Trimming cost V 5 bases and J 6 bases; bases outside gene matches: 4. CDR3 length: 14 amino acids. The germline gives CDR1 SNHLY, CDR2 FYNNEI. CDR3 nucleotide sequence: TGTGCCAGCAGTCGGGACAGGGGCGGTCAGCCCCAGCATTTT. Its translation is CASSRDRGGQPQHF. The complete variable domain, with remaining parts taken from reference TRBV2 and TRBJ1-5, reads EPEVTQTPSHQVTQMGQEVILRCVPISNHLYFYWYRQILGQKVEFLVSFYNNEISEKSEIFDDQFSVERPDGSNFTLKIRSTKLEDSAMYFCASSRDRGGQPQHFGDGTRLSIL.

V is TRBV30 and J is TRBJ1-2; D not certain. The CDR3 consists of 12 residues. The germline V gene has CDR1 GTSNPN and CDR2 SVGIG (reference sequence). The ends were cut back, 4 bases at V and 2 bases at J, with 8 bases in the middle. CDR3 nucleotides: TGTGCCTGGATGGCGGTCAACTATGGCTACACCTTC. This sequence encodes CAWMAVNYGYTF.

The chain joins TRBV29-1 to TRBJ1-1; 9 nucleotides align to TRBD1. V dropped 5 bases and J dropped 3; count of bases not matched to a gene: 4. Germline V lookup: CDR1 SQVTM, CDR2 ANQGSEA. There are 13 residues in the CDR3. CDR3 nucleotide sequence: TGCAGCGTTTCTAGGGACAGGGACACTGAAGCTTTCTTT. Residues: CSVSRDRDTEAFF.

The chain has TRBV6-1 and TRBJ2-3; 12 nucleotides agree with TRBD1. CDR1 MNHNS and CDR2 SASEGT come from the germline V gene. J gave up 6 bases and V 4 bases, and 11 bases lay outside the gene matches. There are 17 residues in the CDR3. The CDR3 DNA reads TGTGCCAGCAGTGCCTCAGGGCCGGGACAGGGGGCGGATACGCAGTATTTT. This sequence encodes CASSASGPGQGADTQYF.

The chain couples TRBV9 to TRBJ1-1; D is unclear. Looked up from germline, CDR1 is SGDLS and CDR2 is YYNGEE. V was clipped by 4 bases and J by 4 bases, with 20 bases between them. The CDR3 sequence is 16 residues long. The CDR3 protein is CASSPSFSRRATEAFF. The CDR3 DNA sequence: TGTGCCAGCAGCCCGAGTTTTAGTCGGAGGGCCACTGAAGCTTTCTTT.

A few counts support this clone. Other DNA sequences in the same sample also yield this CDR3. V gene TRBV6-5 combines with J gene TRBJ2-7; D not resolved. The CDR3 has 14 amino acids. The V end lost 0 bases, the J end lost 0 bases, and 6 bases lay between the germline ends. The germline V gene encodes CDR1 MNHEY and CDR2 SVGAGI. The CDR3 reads CASSYSGSSYEQYF. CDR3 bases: TGTGCCAGCAGTTACTCTGGCAGCTCCTACGAGCAGTACTTC.

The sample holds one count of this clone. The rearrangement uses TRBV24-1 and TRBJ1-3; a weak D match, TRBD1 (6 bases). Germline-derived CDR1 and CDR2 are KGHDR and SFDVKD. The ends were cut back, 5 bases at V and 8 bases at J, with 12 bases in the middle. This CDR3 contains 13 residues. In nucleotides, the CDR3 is TGTGCCACCAGTGTGGGGACATCGCACACCATATATTTT. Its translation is CATSVGTSHTIYF.